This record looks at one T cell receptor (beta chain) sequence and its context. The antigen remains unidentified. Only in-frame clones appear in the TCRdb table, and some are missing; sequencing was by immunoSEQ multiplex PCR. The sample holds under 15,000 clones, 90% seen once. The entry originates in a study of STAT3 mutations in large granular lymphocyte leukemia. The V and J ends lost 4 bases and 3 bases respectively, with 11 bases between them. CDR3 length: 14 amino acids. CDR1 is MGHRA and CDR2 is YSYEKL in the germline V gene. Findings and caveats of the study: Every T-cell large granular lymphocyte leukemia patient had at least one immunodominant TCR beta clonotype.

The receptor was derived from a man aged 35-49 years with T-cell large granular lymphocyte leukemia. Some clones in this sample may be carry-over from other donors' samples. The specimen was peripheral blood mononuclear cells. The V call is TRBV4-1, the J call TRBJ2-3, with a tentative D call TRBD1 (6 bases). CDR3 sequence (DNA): TGCGCCAGCAGCCCCGTCCAGGGGACAGATACGCAGTATTTT. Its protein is CASSPVQGTDTQYF.